The 2 T cell receptor beta chains reported below all come from one sample, sequenced in a study of human T cells and chemical hapten exposure. Time point noted: patch test 3, about 24 weeks after DPC sensitization. The treatment here: therapeutic diphenylcyclopropenone sensitization with weekly scalp DPC. One entry per CDR3 protein, called by TCRdb with MiXCR from the RACE reads. The sample carries 190,000 or so distinct CDR3 sequences, approximately 24% recorded once. Source: whole blood, taken in connection with sensitization to the hapten diphenylcyclopropenone (DPC). The receptors come from a woman in her thirties or forties with alopecia areata. Some clones in this sample may be carry-over from other donors' samples.

This chain links TRBV19 with TRBJ2-7, with 11 bases identical to TRBD2. Losses at the gene ends were 0 bases for V and 2 bases for J; bases not matched to a gene: 3. CDR3 size: 16 residues. Germline CDR1 is LNHDA and CDR2 is SQIVND (reference sequence). The CDR3 spells CASSIDGTSGTYEQYF. The DNA of the CDR3 is TGTGCCAGTAGTATAGACGGGACTAGCGGAACCTACGAGCAGTACTTC.

The chain joins TRBV3-1 to TRBJ2-1, with D unresolved. V was clipped by 5 bases and J by 5 bases, with 10 bases between them. CDR1 is LGHDT, CDR2 YNNKEL, per germline (reference sequence). This CDR3 comprises 13 residues. The CDR3, as DNA: TGTGCCAGCAGCTTGACGCATAACAATGAGCAGTTCTTC. Translating gives CASSLTHNNEQFF.